These 5 T cell receptor beta chains originate from one sample sequenced in a study of regulatory T cells in long-lasting Graves disease. Time point specified: newly diagnosed GD, antithyroid drugs for less than 3 months. The TCR library used RNA extracted from PBMCs. Arm-PCR of CDR3 regions and iRepertoire HTBI primers were used to build TCR beta libraries. TCRdb reprocessed the multiplex PCR reads with MiXCR, giving one entry per CDR3 protein. This sample has about half a million distinct CDR3 sequences; about 11% occur once, and the top ten carry over 7%. These sequences were also reported in another study, on T cells in Graves' hyperthyroidism and ophthalmopathy.

The sequenced sample was peripheral blood mononuclear cells (PBMCs), obtained at new diagnosis, from a patient treated with antithyroid drugs. The source is a woman aged 25 to 39 with Graves disease.

The rearrangement links TRBV30 to TRBJ1-1; D not resolved. This CDR3 is built from 12 residues. From germline, CDR1 is GTSNPN and CDR2 SVGIG (reference sequence). V shed 2 bases and J shed 1 base, with 5 bases lying between them. The CDR3 DNA reads as TGTGCCTGGAGTTCCCCGAACACTGAAGCTTTCTTT. Translation gives CAWSSPNTEAFF.

The rearrangement links TRBV6-5 to TRBJ1-5; D is undetermined. V lost 0 bases and J 8 bases, leaving 17 bases between the germline ends. CDR1 MNHEY and CDR2 SVGAGI come from the germline V gene. The CDR3 has 16 amino acids. The CDR3 sequence is CASSYSTQVDGEPQHF. The CDR3 nucleotides read TGTGCCAGCAGTTACTCGACCCAGGTGGATGGGGAGCCCCAGCATTTT.

This clonotype has more than one count but fewer than ten. The chain links TRBV20-1 to TRBJ1-6, with a possible D match to TRBD1 (5 bases). Per the germline V gene, CDR1 is DFQATT and CDR2 is SNEGSKA (reference sequence). V dropped 5 bases and J dropped 11 bases, with 19 bases sitting between them. This CDR3 is 14 amino acids long. CDR3 region: CSAGRGGDLTPLHF. The CDR3 DNA reads as TGCAGTGCTGGCCGGGGCGGGGATTTGACACCCCTCCACTTT.

This clonotype was seen many times. This sequence joins TRBV27 and TRBJ1-4; D gene unclear. Trimming took 3 bases from V and 5 from J, leaving 13 bases between them. Germline CDR1 is MNHEY and CDR2 is SMNVEV (reference sequence). CDR3 length equals 15 residues. The CDR3 region is CASSFNLGQNEKLFF. The DNA for the CDR3 is TGTGCCAGCAGTTTTAACCTGGGCCAAAATGAAAAACTGTTTTTT. Variable domain in full (rest from reference TRBV27 and TRBJ1-4): EAQVTQNPRYLITVTGKKLTVTCSQNMNHEYMSWYRQDPGLGLRQIYYSMNVEVTDKGDVPEGYKVSRKEKRNFPLILESPSPNQTSLYFCASSFNLGQNEKLFFGSGTQLSVL.

The chain joins TRBV30 to TRBJ1-1, with D unclear. V gave up 3 bases and J gave up 10 bases, with 12 bases separating them. Germline CDR1 reads GTSNPN; CDR2 reads SVGIG (reference sequence). The CDR3 totals 11 residues. The CDR3: CAWRDVVGAFF. The CDR3 nucleotides are TGTGCCTGGAGGGACGTCGTAGGAGCTTTCTTT. Supplemented by reference TRBV30 and TRBJ1-1, the full variable domain reads SQTIHQWPATLVQPVGSPLSLECTVEGTSNPNLYWYRQAAGRGLQLLFYSVGIGQISSEVPQNLSASRPQDRQFILSSKKLLLSDSGFYLCAWRDVVGAFFGQGTRLTVV.